This T cell receptor (beta chain) was observed in a study of cytomegalovirus exposure and HLA in healthy donors. Study in general: The early release's HLA-typed donors yielded approximately 82 million unique TCRs.

PCR employed 60 Vbeta and 13 Jbeta primers. Data came from immunoSEQ multiplex PCR; TCRdb stores just in-frame clones and leaves some out. The sample consists of approximately 140,000 clones, roughly four fifths of them appearing once. Whole-study findings and limits: Analysis performed later found about 18,000 TCR beta sequences associated with HLA alleles at 0.05 false discovery rate.

As to this clone: Its antigen is not identified.

Sequences were obtained from PBMCs. This receptor was obtained from a man aged 18 to 30 in good health and CMV-seropositive.

As DNA, the CDR3 is TGTGCCAGCAGTGGCCCCACGGGACTAGCGGCACCCGTGGAGACCCAGTACTTC. It encodes CASSGPTGLAAPVETQYF. V is TRBV6-4 and J is TRBJ2-5; TRBD2 matches 11 bases. The length of the CDR3 is 18 residues. Germline values: CDR1 MRHNA, CDR2 SNTAGT. V lost 4 bases, J lost 5 bases, and 15 bases stayed unmatched.